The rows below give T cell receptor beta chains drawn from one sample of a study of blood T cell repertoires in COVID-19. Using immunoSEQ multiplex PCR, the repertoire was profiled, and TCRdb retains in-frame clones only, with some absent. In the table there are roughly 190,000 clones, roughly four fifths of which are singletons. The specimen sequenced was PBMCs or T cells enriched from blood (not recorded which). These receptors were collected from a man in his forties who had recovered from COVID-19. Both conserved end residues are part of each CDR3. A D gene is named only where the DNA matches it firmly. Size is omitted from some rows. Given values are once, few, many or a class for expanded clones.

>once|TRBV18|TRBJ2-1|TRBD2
TGTGCCAGCTCACCAATTGTAGCGGGAGGCGATGAGCAGTTCTTC
CASSPIVAGGDEQFF
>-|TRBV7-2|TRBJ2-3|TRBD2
TGTGCCAGCAGCTACTGGACTAGCGGGAGGGCTAGCACAGATACGCAGTATTTT
CASSYWTSGRASTDTQYF
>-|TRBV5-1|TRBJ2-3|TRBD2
TGCGCCAGCAGCCATGGGACTAGCGGGATCACAGATACGCAGTATTTT
CASSHGTSGITDTQYF
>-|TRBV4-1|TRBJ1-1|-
TGCGCCAGCAGCCAAGATAGAGGGAACACTGAAGCTTTCTTT
CASSQDRGNTEAFF
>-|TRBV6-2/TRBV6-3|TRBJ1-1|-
TGTGCCAGCAGTTATTCTACTGAAGCTTTCTTT
CASSYSTEAFF
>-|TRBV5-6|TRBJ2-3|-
TGTGCCAGCAGCTTGACCACAGGGCTAGAGGCAGATACGCAGTATTTT
CASSLTTGLEADTQYF
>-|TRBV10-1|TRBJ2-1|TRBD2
TGCGCCTCTTCAGGGAGCGGGAGGGCGAATGAGCAGTTCTTC
CASSGSGRANEQFF
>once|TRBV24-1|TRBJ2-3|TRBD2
TGTGCCACCGGGGGGGAAAGCACAGATACGCAGTATTTT
CATGGESTDTQYF
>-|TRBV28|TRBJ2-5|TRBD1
TGTGCCAGCAGTACCCCAGGGGGAGTACCAGAGACCCAGTACTTC
CASSTPGGVPETQYF
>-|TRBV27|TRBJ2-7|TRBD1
TGTGCCAGCAGCCGTCGCCCCACTGGACAGGGGGTCTACGAGCAGTACTTC
CASSRRPTGQGVYEQYF
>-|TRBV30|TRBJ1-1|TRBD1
TGTGCCTGGAGTGGGACAGGGGGGAACACTGAAGCTTTCTTT
CAWSGTGGNTEAFF
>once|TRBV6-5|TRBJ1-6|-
TGTGCCAGCAGGCGGGGGAATTATAATTCACCCCTCCACTTT
CASRRGNYNSPLHF
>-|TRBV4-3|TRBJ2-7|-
TGCGCCAGCAGCCAAGGTTTCGGGGACGAGCAGTACTTC
CASSQGFGDEQYF
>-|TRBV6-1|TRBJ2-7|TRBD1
TGTGCCAGCAGTGACAGATGGGGTCGGACAGGGTACTACGAGCAGTACTTC
CASSDRWGRTGYYEQYF
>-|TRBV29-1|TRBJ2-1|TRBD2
TGCAGCGTTGAAGTGGAAAAAGCGGGAGTGGGAAACAATGAGCAGTTCTTC
CSVEVEKAGVGNNEQFF
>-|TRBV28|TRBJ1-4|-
TGTGCCTCCGGGACACCCAAAGATGAAAAACTGTTTTTT
CASGTPKDEKLFF
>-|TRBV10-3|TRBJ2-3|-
TGTGCCATCAGTGGGACTCCGCTGTCGGGCGAAAGCACAGATACGCAGTATTTT
CAISGTPLSGESTDTQYF
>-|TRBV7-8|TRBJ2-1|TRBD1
TGTGCCAGCAGCTTAGTCTTTGGGACAGGGACCCCCAATGAGCAGTTCTTC
CASSLVFGTGTPNEQFF
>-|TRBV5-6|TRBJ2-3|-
TGTGCCAGCAGCCTTTCCGGGGGCACAGATACGCAGTATTTT
CASSLSGGTDTQYF
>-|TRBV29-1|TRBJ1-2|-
TGCAGCAGCACTGAAAACTATGGCTACACCTTC
CSSTENYGYTF
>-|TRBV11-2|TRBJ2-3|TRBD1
TGTGCCAGCAGCCGGGACAGGGGTGGCACAGATACGCAGTATTTT
CASSRDRGGTDTQYF
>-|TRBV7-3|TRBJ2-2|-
TGTGCCAGCAGCGCGACTAGTAGCGGCGGGGAGCTGTTTTTT
CASSATSSGGELFF
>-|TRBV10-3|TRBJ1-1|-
TGTGCCATCAGGGGGGACACAATGAACACTGAAGCTTTCTTT
CAIRGDTMNTEAFF
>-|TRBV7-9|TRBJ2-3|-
TGTGCCAGCAGTTCGCTCGCAGGGGCAGATACGCAGTATTTT
CASSSLAGADTQYF
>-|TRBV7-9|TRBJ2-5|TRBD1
TGTGCCAGCAGCCTAATGGGACAGGGCCAAGAGACCCAGTACTTC
CASSLMGQGQETQYF
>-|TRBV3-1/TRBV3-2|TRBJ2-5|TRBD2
TGTGCCAGCAGTCGATCGCAATGGACTAGCGGGACCCAGTACTTC
CASSRSQWTSGTQYF